This is a list of T cell receptor beta chains from one sample in a study of beta chain features in type 1 diabetes. The method was immunoSEQ multiplex PCR; TCRdb's version includes in-frame clones alone and lacks a portion of them. This table has hundreds of thousands of clones, over 12% appearing once. Sequencing used naive CD4+ T cells from blood. All receptors derive from a man aged 18 to 30 with type 1 diabetes. Each CDR3 is given with its conserved first and last residue. A D gene is named only where the DNA matches it firmly. Where a row states a size, it is once, few, many or the class of an expanded clone; other rows omit it.

CASSQGPVDRGRTGELFF,TGCGCCAGCAGCCAAGGCCCAGTGGACAGGGGAAGAACCGGGGAGCTGTTTTTT,TRBJ2-2,TRBV4-1,TRBD1,NA
CAWSVLTSGHEQYF,TGTGCCTGGAGTGTACTGACTAGCGGCCACGAGCAGTACTTC,TRBJ2-7,TRBV30,TRBD2,NA
CASSLAGQGQETQYF,TGTGCCAGCAGCTTGGCAGGGCAGGGCCAAGAGACCCAGTACTTC,TRBJ2-5,TRBV7-9,NA,few
CASSRPLFTLHF,TGTGCCAGCAGCCGACCCCTGTTCACCCTCCACTTT,TRBJ1-6,TRBV7-2,NA,few
CASSFRRDSNTGELFF,TGTGCCAGCAGCTTTCGCCGGGACTCGAACACCGGGGAGCTGTTTTTT,TRBJ2-2,TRBV7-9,NA,NA
CASSEGQNTEAFF,TGTGCCAGCAGTGAAGGGCAGAACACTGAAGCTTTCTTT,TRBJ1-1,TRBV6-1,NA,NA
CSVKRNNAEAFF,TGCAGCGTTAAACGGAATAACGCTGAAGCTTTCTTT,TRBJ1-1,TRBV29-1,NA,NA
CASRADRSSYEQYF,TGTGCCAGCAGAGCGGACAGAAGCTCCTACGAGCAGTACTTC,TRBJ2-7,TRBV2,NA,NA
CASSFPGAAAQETQYF,TGTGCCAGCAGCTTCCCAGGAGCGGCGGCCCAAGAGACCCAGTACTTC,TRBJ2-5,TRBV5-6,NA,few
CASSLSSGANVLTF,TGTGCCAGCAGCCTGAGCTCTGGGGCCAACGTCCTGACTTTC,TRBJ2-6,TRBV7-2,NA,NA
CASSYSSREDTQYF,TGTGCCAGCAGTTACTCGAGTAGGGAGGATACGCAGTATTTT,TRBJ2-3,TRBV6-5,NA,NA
CASSPGQGETEAFF,TGTGCCAGCTCACCAGGACAGGGAGAAACTGAAGCTTTCTTT,TRBJ1-1,TRBV18,TRBD1,few
CASSLNPGSYGYTF,TGTGCCAGCAGCTTGAACCCAGGGTCCTATGGCTACACCTTC,TRBJ1-2,TRBV7-2,NA,few
CASSLDRDEQYF,TGCGCCAGCAGCTTGGACCGGGATGAGCAGTACTTC,TRBJ2-7,TRBV5-1,NA,few
CAWSPRFGYGYTF,TGTGCCTGGAGTCCCAGGTTTGGCTATGGCTACACCTTC,TRBJ1-2,TRBV30,NA,few
CASSVGWAYNEQFF,TGTGCCAGCAGCGTAGGTTGGGCCTACAATGAGCAGTTCTTC,TRBJ2-1,TRBV9,NA,few
CAGGASGTDTQYF,TGCGCAGGAGGGGCAAGTGGCACAGATACGCAGTATTTT,TRBJ2-3,TRBV4-1,NA,NA
CASSQDEDRYNEQFF,TGCGCCAGCAGCCAAGATGAAGACAGGTACAATGAGCAGTTCTTC,TRBJ2-1,TRBV4-3,NA,NA
CASSRPSWDYNEQFF,TGTGCCAGCAGCAGACCAAGCTGGGACTACAATGAGCAGTTCTTC,TRBJ2-1,TRBV2,NA,NA
CASRDLLGGNEQFF,TGTGCCAGCAGGGACTTGTTGGGGGGCAATGAGCAGTTCTTC,TRBJ2-1,TRBV7-9,NA,NA
CASSLALGDTQYF,TGTGCCAGCAGCTTGGCCTTAGGGGATACGCAGTATTTT,TRBJ2-3,TRBV5-4,NA,NA
CAWSSGPSSYNSPLHF,TGTGCCTGGAGTAGCGGGCCGAGCTCCTATAATTCACCCCTCCACTTT,TRBJ1-6,TRBV30,NA,few
CASRLQGAVTDTQYF,TGTGCCAGCAGGCTACAGGGGGCGGTTACAGATACGCAGTATTTT,TRBJ2-3,TRBV6-5,TRBD1,few
CASSLVYQETQYF,TGTGCCAGCAGCTTAGTCTACCAAGAGACCCAGTACTTC,TRBJ2-5,TRBV11-2,NA,NA
CASSPTVQETQYF,TGTGCCAGCAGTCCGACTGTCCAAGAGACCCAGTACTTC,TRBJ2-5,TRBV28,NA,NA
CASSQGKGGASHSNQPQHF,TGCGCCAGCAGCCAAGGCAAAGGGGGGGCCAGTCATAGCAATCAGCCCCAGCATTTT,TRBJ1-5,TRBV4-1,NA,NA
CASSDARGGNQPQHF,TGTGCCAGCAGTGATGCCAGGGGCGGCAATCAGCCCCAGCATTTT,TRBJ1-5,TRBV25-1,NA,NA
CSVEDERGLTYEQYF,TGCAGCGTTGAAGATGAGCGGGGCCTAACCTACGAGCAGTACTTC,TRBJ2-7,TRBV29-1,TRBD2,few
CASSSYRVSYEQYF,TGTGCCAGCAGCTCTTATCGGGTCTCCTACGAGCAGTACTTC,TRBJ2-7,TRBV7-2,NA,NA
CASSLAREGMEFF,TGTGCCAGCAGCCTGGCGAGGGAGGGTATGGAGTTCTTC,TRBJ2-1,TRBV2,TRBD2,few